This section outlines one T cell receptor beta chain sequence together with its context. RNA, at about 0.45 to 1 ug, was reverse transcribed with random hexamers. TCRdb used MiXCR to reprocess the immunoSEQ multiplex PCR reads, holding one entry per CDR3 protein. The table has some 200,000 distinct CDR3 sequences, around nine tenths seen once. These data belong to a study of CD8 T cells in Susac syndrome. With 1 base clipped from V and 8 bases from J, the junction kept 9 bases outside the gene matches. Germline V gene sequence: CDR1 SGDLS, CDR2 YYNGEE. This CDR3 region has 15 residues. The chain carries TRBV9 and TRBJ2-1, with 7 bases identical to TRBD2. This receptor was obtained from a human donor with multiple sclerosis. The sample comprised CD8+ T cells from PBMCs. The CDR3, as DNA: TGTGCCAGCAGCGTACACTTCACTAGCGTAGATGAGCAGTTCTTC. This encodes CASSVHFTSVDEQFF.